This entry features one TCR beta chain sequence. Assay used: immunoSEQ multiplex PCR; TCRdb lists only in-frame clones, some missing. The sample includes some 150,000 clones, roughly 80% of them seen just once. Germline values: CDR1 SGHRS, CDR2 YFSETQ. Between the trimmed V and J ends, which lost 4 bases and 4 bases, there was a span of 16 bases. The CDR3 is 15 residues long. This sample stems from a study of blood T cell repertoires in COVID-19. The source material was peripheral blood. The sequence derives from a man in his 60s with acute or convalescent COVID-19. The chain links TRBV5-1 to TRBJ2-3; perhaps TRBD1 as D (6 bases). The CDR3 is CASSIGTTVADTQYF. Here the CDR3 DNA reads TGCGCCAGCAGCATCGGGACAACGGTTGCAGATACGCAGTATTTT.